These 14 T cell receptor beta chains came from one sample sequenced in a study of blood T cell repertoires in COVID-19. The data were produced by immunoSEQ multiplex PCR, yet TCRdb's version contains in-frame clones alone and is incomplete. The sample carries 95,000 to 100,000 clones, approximately 90% recorded once. The sample taken for sequencing was peripheral blood. All receptors come from a man aged 45-65 years with acute or convalescent COVID-19.

V usage is TRBV19 and J usage is TRBJ2-7, with 7 bases fitting TRBD1. Per germline, CDR1 LNHDA and CDR2 SQIVND (reference sequence). Unmatched junction bases numbered 11, after V lost 5 bases and J lost 4 bases. CDR3 size: 15 residues. This CDR3 reads CASSPIGQENYEQYF. For the CDR3, the DNA is TGTGCCAGTAGTCCTATCGGACAGGAGAATTACGAGCAGTACTTC.

The J gene is TRBJ2-3, the V gene TRBV2; the match to TRBD1 covers 9 bases. Trimming cost V 6 bases and J 3 bases; bases outside gene matches: 7. This CDR3 has 15 residues. The germline V gene has CDR1 SNHLY and CDR2 FYNNEI. The CDR3 region has the DNA TGTGCCAGCAGGGCCGACAGGGGGGAGACAGATACGCAGTATTTT. Protein sequence: CASRADRGETDTQYF.

V and J are TRBV19 and TRBJ1-6; D perhaps matches TRBD1 (6 bases). The CDR3 has 16 residues. The V gene's germline CDR1 is LNHDA and CDR2 SQIVND (reference sequence). V gave up 3 bases and J gave up 6 bases, with 15 bases separating them. CDR3 DNA: TGTGCCAGTAGTATTGGGCTTGGCAGGGGTAATTCACCCCTCCACTTT. This codes for CASSIGLGRGNSPLHF.

The genes are TRBV5-1 and TRBJ1-2, with D tentatively TRBD1 (5 bases). There are 13 residues in the CDR3. The germline V and J ends were trimmed by 4 bases and 0 bases, with 7 bases remaining between them. Germline CDR1 and CDR2: SGHRS and YFSETQ. CDR3 amino acids: CASSPTANYGYTF. The CDR3 DNA sequence: TGCGCCAGCAGCCCGACAGCTAACTATGGCTACACCTTC.

DNA of the CDR3: TGTGCCAGCAGCTTGGTAGGAGGGGACACCGGGGAGCTGTTTTTT. It yields the protein CASSLVGGDTGELFF. The chain couples TRBV5-6 to TRBJ2-2, with a possible D match to TRBD2 (6 bases). The CDR3 contains 15 residues. Trimming cost V 0 bases and J 3 bases, with 9 bases left between them. Germline loops: CDR1 SGHDT, CDR2 YYEEEE.

The V call is TRBV9, the J call TRBJ2-7, with D hard to call. V was trimmed by 4 bases and J by 0 bases, leaving 11 bases between them. There are 14 residues in the CDR3. Germline V lookup: CDR1 SGDLS, CDR2 YYNGEE. The CDR3 loop is CASSNEASSYEQYF. The CDR3, as DNA: TGTGCCAGCAGCAACGAGGCAAGCTCCTACGAGCAGTACTTC.

The chain uses TRBV19 and TRBJ2-7; 8 nucleotides match TRBD2. The CDR3 runs to 15 residues. The germline gives CDR1 LNHDA, CDR2 SQIVND (reference sequence). V trimming: 4 bases; J trimming: 5 bases; junction bases outside the gene matches: 10. The CDR3 DNA sequence: TGTGCCAGTAGTAGCGGGGGGCTTGCCGTGGACGAGCAGTACTTC. It specifies CASSSGGLAVDEQYF.

Here the CDR3 DNA reads TGTGCCAGCAGCCCCGGACTAGCGGGGGCCCCCTCCTACAATGAGCAGTTCTTC. Residues: CASSPGLAGAPSYNEQFF. The V gene is TRBV3-1 (or the pseudogene TRBV3-2), the J gene TRBJ2-1; TRBD2 matches 13 bases. This CDR3 has 18 residues. Germline V gene lookup returns CDR1 LGHDT and CDR2 YNNKEL (reference sequence). J was trimmed by 0 bases and V by 4 bases; bases with no gene match: 6.

This chain links TRBV6-5 with TRBJ1-1; TRBD1 is a possible D gene (6 bases). The CDR3 is made up of 14 amino acids. Per the germline V gene, CDR1 is MNHEY and CDR2 is SVGAGI. The V end was cut by 6 bases, the J end by 3 bases, with 14 bases between. The CDR3 nucleotides are TGTGCCAGCAGCCTCACGGGGGGGCACACTGAAGCTTTCTTT. Translated: CASSLTGGHTEAFF.

The chain employs TRBV28 and TRBJ1-1; D remains unclear. The CDR3 is 15 residues long. The V end lost 4 bases, the J end lost 2 bases, and 14 bases lay between the germline ends. The V gene's germline CDR1 is MDHEN and CDR2 SYDVKM. DNA for the CDR3: TGTGCCAGCAGTTCCCCCCTGGGCCCAAACACTGAAGCTTTCTTT. This sequence encodes CASSSPLGPNTEAFF.

The chain joins TRBV12-1 to TRBJ2-5; TRBD1 is taken as the D call from the table, unchecked against the DNA. TRBV12-1 is tagged as a pseudogene. There are 18 residues in the CDR3. The CDR3 protein is CASSFRDRGRQRRETQYF. The CDR3 DNA is TGTGCCAGCAGCTTTCGGGACAGGGGGCGGCAAAGACGGGAGACCCAGTACTTC.

This chain uses TRBV10-3 with TRBJ1-4, with D possibly matching TRBD1 (5 bases). The CDR3 runs to 14 residues. The V end was cut by 5 bases, the J end by 3 bases, with 10 bases between. Germline V gene data show CDR1 as ENHRY and CDR2 as SYGVKD. CDR3 region: CAISMGGANEKLFF. CDR3 coding DNA: TGTGCCATCAGTATGGGGGGTGCTAATGAAAAACTGTTTTTT.

J is TRBJ1-6 and V is TRBV9; tentative D call: TRBD1 (5 bases). Trimming shortened V by 8 bases and J by 6 bases, and 15 bases separated the two germline ends. This CDR3 spans 14 amino acids. Germline CDR1 reads SGDLS; CDR2 reads YYNGEE. The CDR3 coding sequence is TGTGCCAGTTCGGGACTCCTGACTAATTCACCCCTCCACTTT. It yields the protein CASSGLLTNSPLHF.

The J gene is TRBJ1-5, the V gene TRBV6-9; tentative D call: TRBD1 (6 bases). The CDR3 has 14 amino acids. V lost 4 bases to trimming and J lost 9 bases, with 16 bases between them. Germline values: CDR1 MNHGY, CDR2 SVAAGI. CDR3 DNA: TGTGCCAGCAGTTCCGGGCCCCAGGGGTGGCCCCAGCATTTT. Protein: CASSSGPQGWPQHF.